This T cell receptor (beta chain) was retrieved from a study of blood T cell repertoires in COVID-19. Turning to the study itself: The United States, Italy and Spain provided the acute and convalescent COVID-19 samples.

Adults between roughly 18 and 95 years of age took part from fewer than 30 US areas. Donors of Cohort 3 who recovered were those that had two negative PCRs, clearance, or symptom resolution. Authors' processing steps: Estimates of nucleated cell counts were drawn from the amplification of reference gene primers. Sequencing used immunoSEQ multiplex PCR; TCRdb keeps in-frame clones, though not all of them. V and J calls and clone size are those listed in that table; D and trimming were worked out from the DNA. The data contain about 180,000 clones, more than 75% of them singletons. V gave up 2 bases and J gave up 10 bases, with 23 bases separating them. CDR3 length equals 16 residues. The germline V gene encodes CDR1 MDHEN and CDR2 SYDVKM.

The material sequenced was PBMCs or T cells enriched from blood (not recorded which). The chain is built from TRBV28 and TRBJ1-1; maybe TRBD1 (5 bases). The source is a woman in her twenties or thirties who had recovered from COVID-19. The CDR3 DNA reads TGTGCCAGCAGTTTAGATCTTTTGGGGCCACGCTCCGGAGCTTTCTTT. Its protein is CASSLDLLGPRSGAFF.